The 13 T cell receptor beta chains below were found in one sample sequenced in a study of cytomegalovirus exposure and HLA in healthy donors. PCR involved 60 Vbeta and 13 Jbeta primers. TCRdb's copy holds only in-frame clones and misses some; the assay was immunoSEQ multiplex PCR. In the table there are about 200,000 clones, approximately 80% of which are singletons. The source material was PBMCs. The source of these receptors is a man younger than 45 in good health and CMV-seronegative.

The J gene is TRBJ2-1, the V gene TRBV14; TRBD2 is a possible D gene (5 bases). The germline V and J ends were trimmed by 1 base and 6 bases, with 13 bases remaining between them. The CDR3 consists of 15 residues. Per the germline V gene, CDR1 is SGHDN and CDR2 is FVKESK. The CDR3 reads CASSQVATKLNEQFF. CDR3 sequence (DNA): TGTGCCAGCAGCCAAGTCGCGACTAAACTCAATGAGCAGTTCTTC. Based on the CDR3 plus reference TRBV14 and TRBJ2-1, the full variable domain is EAGVTQFPSHSVIEKGQTVTLRCDPISGHDNLYWYRRVMGKEIKFLLHFVKESKQDESGMPNNRFLAERTGGTYSTLKVQPAELEDSGVYFCASSQVATKLNEQFFGPGTRLTVL.

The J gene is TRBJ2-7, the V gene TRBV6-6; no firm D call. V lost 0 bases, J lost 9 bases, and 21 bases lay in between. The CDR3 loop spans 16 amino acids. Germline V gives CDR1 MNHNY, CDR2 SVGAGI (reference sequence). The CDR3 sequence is CASSYSSVALQLGQYF. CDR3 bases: TGTGCCAGCAGTTACTCGAGCGTGGCCCTCCAATTGGGGCAGTACTTC.

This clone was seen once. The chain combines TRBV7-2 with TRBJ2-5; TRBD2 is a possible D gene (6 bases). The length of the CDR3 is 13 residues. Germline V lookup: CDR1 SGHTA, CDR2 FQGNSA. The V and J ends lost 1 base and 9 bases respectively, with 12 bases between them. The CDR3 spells CASSLVRPGAQYF. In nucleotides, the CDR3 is TGTGCCAGCAGCTTAGTGAGGCCGGGGGCCCAGTACTTC.

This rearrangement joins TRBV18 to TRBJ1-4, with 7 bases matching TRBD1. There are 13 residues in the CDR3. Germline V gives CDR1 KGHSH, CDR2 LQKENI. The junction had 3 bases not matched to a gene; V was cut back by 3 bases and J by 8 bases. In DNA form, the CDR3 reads TGTGCCAGCTCACCGCAGGGGGGCGAAAAACTGTTTTTT. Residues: CASSPQGGEKLFF.

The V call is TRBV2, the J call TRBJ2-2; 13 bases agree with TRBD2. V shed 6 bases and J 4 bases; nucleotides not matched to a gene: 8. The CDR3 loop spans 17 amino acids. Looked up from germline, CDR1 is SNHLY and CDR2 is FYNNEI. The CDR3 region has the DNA TGTGCCAGCAGGGACCCCTGGACTAGCGGGAGCACCGGGGAGCTGTTTTTT. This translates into CASRDPWTSGSTGELFF.

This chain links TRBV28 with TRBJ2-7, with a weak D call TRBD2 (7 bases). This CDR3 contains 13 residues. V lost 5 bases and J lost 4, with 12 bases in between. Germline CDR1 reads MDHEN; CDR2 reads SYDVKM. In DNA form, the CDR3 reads TGTGCCAGCAGTCGCGGGGGCTCGTACGAGCAGTACTTC. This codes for CASSRGGSYEQYF.

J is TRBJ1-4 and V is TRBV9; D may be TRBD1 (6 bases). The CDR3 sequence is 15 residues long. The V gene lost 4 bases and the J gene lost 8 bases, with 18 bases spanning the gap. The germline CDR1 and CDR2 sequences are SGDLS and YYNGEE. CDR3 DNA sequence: TGTGCCAGCAGCAAAGGGGGGGTGTGGGGCGAAAAACTGTTTTTT. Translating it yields CASSKGGVWGEKLFF.

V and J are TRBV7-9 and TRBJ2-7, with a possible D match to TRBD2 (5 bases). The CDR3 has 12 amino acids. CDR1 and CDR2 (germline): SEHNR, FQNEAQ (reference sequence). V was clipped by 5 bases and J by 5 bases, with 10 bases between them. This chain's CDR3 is CASSQPRDEQYF. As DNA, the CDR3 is TGTGCCAGCAGCCAACCGAGGGACGAGCAGTACTTC. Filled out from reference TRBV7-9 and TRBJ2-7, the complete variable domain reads DTGVSQNPRHKITKRGQNVTFRCDPISEHNRLYWYRQTLGQGPEFLTYFQNEAQLEKSRLLSDRFSAERPKGSFSTLEIQRTEQGDSAMYLCASSQPRDEQYFGPGTRLTVT.

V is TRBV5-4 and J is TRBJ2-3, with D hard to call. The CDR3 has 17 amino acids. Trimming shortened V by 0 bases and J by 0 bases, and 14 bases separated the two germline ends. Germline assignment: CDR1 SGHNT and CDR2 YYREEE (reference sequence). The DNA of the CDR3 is TGTGCCAGCAGCTTGGGGAAACTATTTTCTAGCACAGATACGCAGTATTTT. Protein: CASSLGKLFSSTDTQYF.

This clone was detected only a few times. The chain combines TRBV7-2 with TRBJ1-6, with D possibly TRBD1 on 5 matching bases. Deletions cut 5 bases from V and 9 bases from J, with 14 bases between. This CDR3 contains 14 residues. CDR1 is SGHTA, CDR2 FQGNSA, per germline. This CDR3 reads CASSLGLGGSPLHF. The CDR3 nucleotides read TGTGCCAGCAGCCTGGGACTTGGTGGTTCACCCCTCCACTTT.

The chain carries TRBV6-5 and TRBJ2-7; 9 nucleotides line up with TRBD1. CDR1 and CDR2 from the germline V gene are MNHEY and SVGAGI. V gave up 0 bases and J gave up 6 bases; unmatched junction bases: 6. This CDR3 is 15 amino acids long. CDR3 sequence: CASSYSKGQGREQYF. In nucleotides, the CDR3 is TGTGCCAGCAGTTACTCGAAGGGACAGGGACGCGAGCAGTACTTC.

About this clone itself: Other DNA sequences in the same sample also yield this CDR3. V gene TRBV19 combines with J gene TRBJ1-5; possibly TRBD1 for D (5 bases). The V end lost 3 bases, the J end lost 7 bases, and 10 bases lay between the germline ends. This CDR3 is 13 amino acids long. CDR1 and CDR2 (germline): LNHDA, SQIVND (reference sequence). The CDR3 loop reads CASSIAGNQPQHF. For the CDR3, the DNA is TGTGCCAGTAGTATCGCAGGGAACCAGCCCCAGCATTTT.

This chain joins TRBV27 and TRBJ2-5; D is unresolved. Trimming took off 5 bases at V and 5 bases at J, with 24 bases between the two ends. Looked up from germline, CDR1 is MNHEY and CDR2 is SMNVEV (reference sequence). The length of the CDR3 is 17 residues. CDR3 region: CASSPTFWARHWETQYF. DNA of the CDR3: TGTGCCAGCAGTCCCACCTTCTGGGCCAGACATTGGGAGACCCAGTACTTC.